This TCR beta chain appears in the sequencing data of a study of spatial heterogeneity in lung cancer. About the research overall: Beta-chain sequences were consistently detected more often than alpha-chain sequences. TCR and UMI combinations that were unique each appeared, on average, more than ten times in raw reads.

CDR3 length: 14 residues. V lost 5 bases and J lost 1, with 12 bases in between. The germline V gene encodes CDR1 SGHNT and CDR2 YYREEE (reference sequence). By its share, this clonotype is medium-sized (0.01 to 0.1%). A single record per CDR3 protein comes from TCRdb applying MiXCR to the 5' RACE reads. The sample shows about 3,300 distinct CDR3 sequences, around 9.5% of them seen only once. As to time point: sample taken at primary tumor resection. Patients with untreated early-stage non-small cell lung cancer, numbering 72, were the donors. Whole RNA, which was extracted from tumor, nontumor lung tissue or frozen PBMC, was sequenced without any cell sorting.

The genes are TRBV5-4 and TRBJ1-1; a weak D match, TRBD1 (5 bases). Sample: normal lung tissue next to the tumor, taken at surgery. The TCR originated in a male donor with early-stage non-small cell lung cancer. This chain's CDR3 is CASRRPGGNTEAFF. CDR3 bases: TGTGCCAGCAGACGGCCGGGGGGGAACACTGAAGCTTTCTTT.